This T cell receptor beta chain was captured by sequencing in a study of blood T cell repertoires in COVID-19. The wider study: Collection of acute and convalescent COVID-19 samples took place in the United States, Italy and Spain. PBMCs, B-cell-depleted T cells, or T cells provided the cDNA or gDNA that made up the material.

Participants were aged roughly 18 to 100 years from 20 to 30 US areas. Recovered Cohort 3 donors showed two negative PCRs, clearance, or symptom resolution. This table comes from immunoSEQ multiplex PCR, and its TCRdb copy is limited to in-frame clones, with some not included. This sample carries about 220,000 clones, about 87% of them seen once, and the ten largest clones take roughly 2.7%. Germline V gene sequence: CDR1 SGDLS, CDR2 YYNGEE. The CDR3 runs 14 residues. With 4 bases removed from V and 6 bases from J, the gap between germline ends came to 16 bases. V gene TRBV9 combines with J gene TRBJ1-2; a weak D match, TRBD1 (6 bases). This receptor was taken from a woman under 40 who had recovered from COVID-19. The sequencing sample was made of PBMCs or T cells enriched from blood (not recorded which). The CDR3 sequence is CASSFQGKRHGYTF. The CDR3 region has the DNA TGTGCCAGCAGCTTCCAGGGGAAACGGCATGGCTACACCTTC.